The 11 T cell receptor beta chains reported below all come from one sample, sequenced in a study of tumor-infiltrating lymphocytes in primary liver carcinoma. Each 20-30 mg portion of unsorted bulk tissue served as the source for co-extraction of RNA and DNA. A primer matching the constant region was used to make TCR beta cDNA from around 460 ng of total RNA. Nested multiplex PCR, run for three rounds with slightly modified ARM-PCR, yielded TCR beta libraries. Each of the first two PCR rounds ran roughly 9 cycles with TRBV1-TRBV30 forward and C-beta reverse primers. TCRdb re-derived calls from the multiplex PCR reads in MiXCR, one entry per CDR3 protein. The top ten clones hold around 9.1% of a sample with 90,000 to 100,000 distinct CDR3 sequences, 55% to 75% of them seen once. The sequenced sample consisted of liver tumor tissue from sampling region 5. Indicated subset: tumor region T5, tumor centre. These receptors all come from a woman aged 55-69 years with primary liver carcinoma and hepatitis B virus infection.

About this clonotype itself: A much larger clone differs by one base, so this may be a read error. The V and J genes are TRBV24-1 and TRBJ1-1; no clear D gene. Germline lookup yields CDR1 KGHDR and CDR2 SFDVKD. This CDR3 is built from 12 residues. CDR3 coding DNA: TGTGTCACCGTGGGGTCCACCTGGGAAGCTTTCTTT. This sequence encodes CVTVGSTWEAFF.

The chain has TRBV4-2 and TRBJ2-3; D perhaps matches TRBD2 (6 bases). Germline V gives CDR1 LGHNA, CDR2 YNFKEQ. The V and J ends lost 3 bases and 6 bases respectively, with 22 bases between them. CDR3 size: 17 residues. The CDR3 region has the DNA TGTGCCAGCAGCCAGTTTGGGGACTCCCAAAGAAGTGATACGCAGTATTTT. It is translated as CASSQFGDSQRSDTQYF.

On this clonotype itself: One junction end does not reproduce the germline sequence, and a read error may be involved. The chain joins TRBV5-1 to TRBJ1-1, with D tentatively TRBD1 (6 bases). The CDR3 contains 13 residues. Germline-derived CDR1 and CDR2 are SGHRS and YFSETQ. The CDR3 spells CASSSDRNTETFF. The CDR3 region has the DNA TGCGCCAGCAGCTCAGACAGGAACACTGAAACTTTCTTT.

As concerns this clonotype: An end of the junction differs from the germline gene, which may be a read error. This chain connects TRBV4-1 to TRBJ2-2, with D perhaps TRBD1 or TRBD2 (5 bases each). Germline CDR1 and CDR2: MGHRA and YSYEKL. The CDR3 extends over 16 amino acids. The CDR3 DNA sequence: TGCGCCAGGAGCCAAGCCGGGACGGGGAACACCGGGGAGCTGTTCTTT. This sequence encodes CARSQAGTGNTGELFF.

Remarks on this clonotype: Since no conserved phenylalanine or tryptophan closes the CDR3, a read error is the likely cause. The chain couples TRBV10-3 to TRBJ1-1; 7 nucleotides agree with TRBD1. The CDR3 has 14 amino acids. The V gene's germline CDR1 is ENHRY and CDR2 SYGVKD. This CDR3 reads CAISEKGANIEAFL. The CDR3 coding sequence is TGTGCCATCAGTGAGAAGGGGGCCAACATTGAAGCTTTCTTA.

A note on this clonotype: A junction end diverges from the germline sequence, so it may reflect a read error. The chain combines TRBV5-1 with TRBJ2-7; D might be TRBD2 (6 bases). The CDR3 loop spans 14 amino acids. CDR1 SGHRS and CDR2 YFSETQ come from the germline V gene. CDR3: CASSLAGIPYEQYF. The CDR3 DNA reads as TGCGCCAGCAGTTTGGCGGGGATCCCCTACGAGCAGTACTTC.

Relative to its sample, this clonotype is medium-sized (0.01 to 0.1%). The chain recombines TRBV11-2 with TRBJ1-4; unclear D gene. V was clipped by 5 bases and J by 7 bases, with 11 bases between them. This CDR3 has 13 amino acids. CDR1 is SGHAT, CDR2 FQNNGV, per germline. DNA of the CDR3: TGTGCCAGCAGCGAGTGGCTGGGTGAAAAACTGTTTTTT. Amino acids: CASSEWLGEKLFF.

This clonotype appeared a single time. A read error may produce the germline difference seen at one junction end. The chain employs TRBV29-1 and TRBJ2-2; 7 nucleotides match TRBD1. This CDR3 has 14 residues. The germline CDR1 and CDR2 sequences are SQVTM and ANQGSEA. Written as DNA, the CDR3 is TGCAGCGTCACCGGGACAGTGAACACCGAGGAGCTGCTTTTT. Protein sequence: CSVTGTVNTEELLF.

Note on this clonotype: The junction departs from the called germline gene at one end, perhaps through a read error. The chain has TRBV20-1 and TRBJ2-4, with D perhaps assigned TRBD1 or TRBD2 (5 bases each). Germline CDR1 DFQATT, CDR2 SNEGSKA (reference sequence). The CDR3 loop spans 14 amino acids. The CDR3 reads CSATGPLANNIQYF. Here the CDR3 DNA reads TGCAGTGCTACGGGACCTCTAGCCAATAACATTCAGTACTTC.

In DNA form, the CDR3 reads TGTACCAGCAGCGTCTTTCGGACGGCCGGGAGCAATCAGCCCCAGCATTTT. This sequence encodes CTSSVFRTAGSNQPQHF. The chain carries TRBV21-1 and TRBJ1-5. TRBV21-1 is designated a pseudogene. CDR3 length: 17 amino acids.

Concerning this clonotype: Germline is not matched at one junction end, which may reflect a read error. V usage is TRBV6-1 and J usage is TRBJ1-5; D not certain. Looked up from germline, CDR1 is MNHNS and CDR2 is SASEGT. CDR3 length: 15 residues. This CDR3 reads CASSEVEAQLQPQHF. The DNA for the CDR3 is TGTGCCAGCAGTGAAGTCGAGGCCCAGTTGCAGCCTCAGCATTTT.